This TCR beta chain was retrieved from a study of blood T cell repertoires in COVID-19. This table comes from immunoSEQ multiplex PCR, and its TCRdb copy is limited to in-frame clones, with some not included. Among some 250,000 clones listed, approximately 85% were seen once. CDR3 length equals 16 residues. Trimming took 3 bases from V and 0 from J, leaving 12 bases between them. Germline V lookup: CDR1 ENHRY, CDR2 SYGVKD. The sample comprised peripheral blood. The TCR was taken from an older woman with active or convalescent COVID-19. The chain uses TRBV10-3 and TRBJ2-4; a possible D gene is TRBD2 (7 bases). CDR3: CAISEDGGLAKNIQYF. For the CDR3, the DNA is TGTGCCATCAGTGAAGACGGGGGGCTAGCCAAAAACATTCAGTACTTC.